The sequence of this T cell receptor (beta chain) was determined in a study of CD8+CD57+ T cells in acquired aplastic anemia. In the study overall: On average, sorted CD4+ and CD8+ cells gave 3.2 ug of DNA. Study-level findings and limits: Patients and healthy controls showed no significant CD8+ Simpson's diversity difference.

TCR beta VDJ and CDR3 profiles were obtained from a genomic DNA template. TCRdb reanalysed the reads using MiXCR and keeps one entry per CDR3 protein. In the table there are roughly 180,000 distinct CDR3 sequences, just over 45% of which are singletons. This clonotype has only a few counts. Its target is unknown. V shed 0 bases and J shed 7 bases, with 9 bases lying between them. Germline V gene sequence: CDR1 ENHRY, CDR2 SYGVKD. This CDR3 has 13 amino acids. Sample: sorted CD4+, CD8+, or CD8+CD57+ T cells (not recorded which) from PBMCs. This chain connects TRBV10-3 to TRBJ1-1; D is unclear. The TCR comes from a human donor in good health. In nucleotides, the CDR3 is TGTGCCATCAGTGAGTCCCAGTTCTTTGAAGCTTTCTTT. Encoded protein: CAISESQFFEAFF.